These T cell receptor beta chains were read from a single sample in a study of OX40 agonist ivuxolimab in advanced cancers. Repertoires were generated with immunoSEQ multiplex PCR, while TCRdb's copy carries only in-frame clones and drops some. The repertoire consists of fewer than 100,000 clones, with around 80% occurring once and the leading ten covering 0.76%. The sample here was CD4+ or CD8+ T cells sorted from blood, taken in a trial of the OX40 agonist ivuxolimab. The receptors here all came from an adult with an advanced solid tumor such as melanoma, head and neck, liver or kidney cancer. The conserved cysteine and the conserved F or W are not part of the CDR3 here.

>TRBJ1-5|TRBV6-1
ASKGTIRQPQH
>TRBJ1-2|TRBV19
ASSTSTGTGYGYT
>TRBJ2-5|TRBV6-1
ASNRYQETQY
>TRBJ2-7|TRBV2
ASSQLPGRASEQY
>TRBJ1-5|TRBV28
ASSADRYYSNQPQH
>TRBJ2-2|TRBV2
ASGGDTGELF
>TRBJ2-2|TRBV14
ASSQDYLWTGELF
>TRBJ1-5|TRBV2
ASSARGLGQPQH
>TRBJ2-3|TRBV5-1
ASSFGGGVTDTQY
>TRBJ1-5|TRBV6-1
ASTKVSGNQPQH
>TRBJ2-3|TRBV5-1
ASSRQGQSTDTQY
>TRBJ2-3|TRBV7-9
ASSSPGQGSTDTQY
>TRBJ2-7|TRBV7-2
ASSLKRGPYEQY
>TRBJ1-6|TRBV7-8
ASSLDRGLGSPLH
>TRBJ1-5|TRBV6-6
ASRGRQGNSNQPQH
>TRBJ1-1|TRBV6-1
ASSDKGGRTEAF
>TRBJ1-4|TRBV28
ASIPGGPLGEKLF
>TRBJ2-3|TRBV7-3
ASSLMPSGGDTQY
>TRBJ2-5|TRBV11-2
ASSSRQEFQETQY
>TRBJ2-5|TRBV5-1
ASSLVGGHETQY
>TRBJ2-7|TRBV2
AGRQEAYEQY